This T cell receptor (beta chain) was sequenced in a study of cytomegalovirus exposure and HLA in healthy donors. Use of 60 Vbeta and 13 Jbeta primers characterized the PCR. The assay was immunoSEQ multiplex PCR, and TCRdb's table has in-frame clones only and misses some. In the table there are approximately 170,000 clones, roughly 75% of which are singletons. The CDR3 spans 17 residues. Unmatched junction bases numbered 10, after V lost 5 bases and J lost 4 bases. Germline V lookup: CDR1 SEHNR, CDR2 FQNEAQ (reference sequence). This clonotype was sampled from a man under 40 in good health and CMV-seropositive. This rearrangement joins TRBV7-9 to TRBJ1-4, with 10 bases fitting TRBD1. The sample consisted of PBMCs. The CDR3 reads CASSRWSGQGFNEKLFF. CDR3 DNA sequence: TGTGCCAGCAGCCGATGGTCGGGACAGGGGTTTAATGAAAAACTGTTTTTT.